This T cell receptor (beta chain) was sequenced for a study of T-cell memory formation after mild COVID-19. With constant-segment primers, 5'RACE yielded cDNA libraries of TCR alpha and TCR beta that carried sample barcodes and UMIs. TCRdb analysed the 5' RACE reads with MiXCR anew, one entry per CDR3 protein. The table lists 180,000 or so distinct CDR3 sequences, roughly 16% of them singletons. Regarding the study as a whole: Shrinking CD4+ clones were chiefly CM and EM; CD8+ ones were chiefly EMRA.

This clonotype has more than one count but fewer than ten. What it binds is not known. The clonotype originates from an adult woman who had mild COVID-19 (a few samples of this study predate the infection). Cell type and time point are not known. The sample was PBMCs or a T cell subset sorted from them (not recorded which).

The CDR3 reads CASSLLGMGRGEKLFF. CDR3 DNA sequence: TGTGCCAGCAGTTTACTGGGGATGGGAAGAGGTGAAAAACTGTTTTTT. V and J are TRBV12-3 or TRBV12-4 and TRBJ1-4; D not certain. CDR3 length: 16 residues. V lost 2 bases, J lost 7 bases, and 17 bases lay in between.